The rows below give T cell receptor beta chains drawn from one sample of a study of CD8 T cells in ankylosing spondylitis. TCRdb reprocessed the 5' RACE reads with MiXCR, giving one entry per CDR3 protein. This table holds fewer than 500,000 distinct CDR3 sequences, roughly a quarter found once. Sequencing was performed on blood, either unsorted or a sorted T cell fraction (not recorded which). These receptors originate from a male donor with ankylosing spondylitis. The CDR3 runs from the conserved cysteine through the conserved F or W. The D gene is left open where the match is weak. Expanded clones are given a class, and other clones once, few, many or no size at all.

12	TRBV25-1	TRBJ2-3	.	few	TGTGCCAGCAGTAAAGGAACAGATACGCAGTATTTT	CASSKGTDTQYF
13	TRBV2	TRBJ2-7	TRBD2	.	TGTGCCAGCAGCCGAGGACTAGCTGAGGAGCAGTACTTC	CASSRGLAEEQYF
15	TRBV4-1	TRBJ2-1	.	.	TGCGCCAGCGGGAGGGGGCACTCGGGACCCAATGAGCAGTTCTTC	CASGRGHSGPNEQFF
18	TRBV9	TRBJ2-3	TRBD2	.	TGTGCCAGCAGCGTAGCTGGTAGCGGGAGAACTAGCACAGATACGCAGTATTTT	CASSVAGSGRTSTDTQYF
14	TRBV5-1	TRBJ2-7	TRBD2	.	TGCGCCAGCAGCGGGGGACTAGCAAAGAACGAGCAGTACTTC	CASSGGLAKNEQYF
14	TRBV20-1	TRBJ1-5	.	few	TGCAGTGCTAGCACCATAGGACGAAATCAGCCCCAGCATTTT	CSASTIGRNQPQHF
13	TRBV30	TRBJ1-5	.	.	TGTGCCTGGAGTATGGGAGGCAATCAGCCCCAGCATTTT	CAWSMGGNQPQHF
14	TRBV5-1	TRBJ2-2	TRBD1	.	TGCGCCAGCAGGGACAGGACGAACACCGGGGAGCTGTTTTTT	CASRDRTNTGELFF
13	TRBV6-1	TRBJ1-6	.	.	TGTGCCAGCAGTGAATTTCCCGACTCACCCCTCCACTTT	CASSEFPDSPLHF
17	TRBV5-1	TRBJ2-3	TRBD1	few	TGCGCCAGCAGCTTTCAATCGACAGGGGGGAGGACAGATACGCAGTATTTT	CASSFQSTGGRTDTQYF
12	TRBV11-2	TRBJ1-2	.	many	TGTGCCAGCAGCCATGACAGACATGGCTACACCTTC	CASSHDRHGYTF
19	TRBV14	TRBJ2-3	TRBD2	few	TGTGCCAGCAGCCGAGGGACTAGCGGGACACTTATTAGCACAGATACGCAGTATTTT	CASSRGTSGTLISTDTQYF
16	TRBV5-1	TRBJ2-3	TRBD2	.	TGCGCCAGCAGCCTGTGGACTAGCGGAGGCACAGATACGCAGTATTTT	CASSLWTSGGTDTQYF
14	TRBV12-3/TRBV12-4	TRBJ2-7	TRBD2	.	TGTGCCAGCAGTCTTACGGGGGGGTCGGTAAGGCAGTACTTC	CASSLTGGSVRQYF
16	TRBV29-1	TRBJ2-7	TRBD1	many	TGCAGCGTTGAAGATGGGGACAGGCGATACTCCTACGAGCAGTACTTC	CSVEDGDRRYSYEQYF
16	TRBV20-1	TRBJ2-1	TRBD2	few	TGCAGTGCTAGAGATCTTTGGACTAGCGGGGGGGATGAGCAGTTCTTC	CSARDLWTSGGDEQFF
14	TRBV2	TRBJ2-4	TRBD1	.	TGTGCCAGCGGAAGGGACAGGGGGTCGGACATTCAGTACTTC	CASGRDRGSDIQYF
15	TRBV2	TRBJ2-3	TRBD2	few	TGTGCCAGCAGTGGACTGGGTCTAGCGGGAGATACGCAGTATTTT	CASSGLGLAGDTQYF
12	TRBV5-1	TRBJ2-1	.	few	TGCGCCAGCAGCCCCGGCCCTTGGGAGCAGTTCTTC	CASSPGPWEQFF
15	TRBV2	TRBJ1-2	.	.	TGTGCCAGCAGTGTGACTGAATCAGCTAACTATGGCTACACCTTC	CASSVTESANYGYTF
15	TRBV10-2	TRBJ2-2	.	.	TGCGCCAGCGGCTGGGACGGCGCGAACACCGGGGAGCTGTTTTTT	CASGWDGANTGELFF
16	TRBV7-2	TRBJ2-3	TRBD1	many	TGTGCCAGCAGCTTCCTCGGGACAGGAGCCACAGATACGCAGTATTTT	CASSFLGTGATDTQYF
14	TRBV7-9	TRBJ1-2	TRBD1	.	TGTGCCAGCAGCTGGACAGGGGATAGATCTGGCTACACCTTC	CASSWTGDRSGYTF
13	TRBV24-1	TRBJ1-6	.	few	TGTGCCACCAGTAGGGAGTATAATTCACCCCTCCACTTT	CATSREYNSPLHF
14	TRBV5-1	TRBJ2-5	TRBD2	.	TGCGCCAGCAGCTTGGGGGAGGGCCTAGAGACCCAGTACTTC	CASSLGEGLETQYF
15	TRBV20-1	TRBJ2-7	TRBD1	.	TGCAGTGCTAGAAAATTACAGGGGAAGTCCTACGAGCAGTACTTC	CSARKLQGKSYEQYF
14	TRBV30	TRBJ2-5	TRBD2	few	TGTGCCTGGAGTGAGTTGAGCGGGGAAGAGACCCAGTACTTC	CAWSELSGEETQYF
16	TRBV20-1	TRBJ2-7	TRBD2	.	TGCAGTGCTCTACTAGCGGGAGGCGGGTTCTCCTACGAGCAGTACTTC	CSALLAGGGFSYEQYF
11	TRBV28	TRBJ2-1	TRBD1	.	TGTGCCAGCAGCCCCCGACAGGGGCAGTTCTTC	CASSPRQGQFF
16	TRBV5-1	TRBJ2-1	TRBD2	few	TGCGCCAGCAGCACGGGACTAGCGGGAGGTGAGGATGAGCAGTTCTTC	CASSTGLAGGEDEQFF
14	TRBV27	TRBJ2-1	TRBD2	.	TGTGCCAGCAGTTTATCGGGTGCGGGAGGGCAGCAGTTCTTC	CASSLSGAGGQQFF
15	TRBV6-1	TRBJ1-2	.	few	TGTGCCAGCAGGAACCTCAGGAGATCTAACTATGGCTACACCTTC	CASRNLRRSNYGYTF
14	TRBV7-8	TRBJ2-2	TRBD1	few	TGTGCCAGCTCCTCCGGGACAGGGGCCGGGGAGCTGTTTTTT	CASSSGTGAGELFF
15	TRBV5-1	TRBJ2-1	.	.	TGCGCCAGCAGCCTAGTAGCAGTGGGTAGCAATGAGCAGTTCTTC	CASSLVAVGSNEQFF
17	TRBV6-1	TRBJ2-7	TRBD1	.	TGTGCCAGCAGTAAACAAATATCCGGGACAGGGGCCGACGAGCAGTACTTC	CASSKQISGTGADEQYF
16	TRBV5-1	TRBJ1-3	.	few	TGCGCCAGCAGCTTGGGGGCAGGGATCTCTGGAAACACCATATATTTT	CASSLGAGISGNTIYF
17	TRBV20-1	TRBJ1-1	TRBD1	.	TGCAGTGCTAGATCCGGGACAGGGGACCTAATGAACACTGAAGCTTTCTTT	CSARSGTGDLMNTEAFF
13	TRBV29-1	TRBJ1-2	.	few	TGCAGCGTCCTCCAAGACGGACTCTATGGCTACACCTTC	CSVLQDGLYGYTF
16	TRBV7-8	TRBJ2-5	.	.	TGTGCCAGCAGCTCCCGGGAAGGGACTCGGTGGGAGACCCAGTACTTC	CASSSREGTRWETQYF
13	TRBV20-1	TRBJ2-3	.	.	TGCAGTGCTAGTCTAAGGGACACAGATACGCAGTATTTT	CSASLRDTDTQYF
13	TRBV29-1	TRBJ2-1	.	few	TGCAGCGTGCCCGAGGGCTCCTACAATGAGCAGTTCTTC	CSVPEGSYNEQFF
15	TRBV20-1	TRBJ2-7	.	.	TGCAGTGCTAAAGATTCCGGGACTGAAGCCTACGAGCAGTACTTC	CSAKDSGTEAYEQYF
12	TRBV3-1	TRBJ2-1	.	few	TGTGCCAGCAGCCAATTAGGATATGAGCAGTTCTTC	CASSQLGYEQFF
19	TRBV20-1	TRBJ2-3	.	.	TGCAGTGCTAGAGATTCCCTTCCCATGGCTAGCGCCTTCACAGATACGCAGTATTTT	CSARDSLPMASAFTDTQYF
16	TRBV18	TRBJ2-2	TRBD1	.	TGTGCCAGCTCGTCCACAGGGGGTACGAACACCGGGGAGCTGTTTTTT	CASSSTGGTNTGELFF
14	TRBV20-1	TRBJ2-5	.	.	TGCAGTGCTAGCTCTATCGGACTAAAAGAGACCCAGTACTTC	CSASSIGLKETQYF
16	TRBV6-7	TRBJ1-1	TRBD1	few	TGTGCCAGCAGTACTACCGGACAGGCACTGAACACTGAAGCTTTCTTT	CASSTTGQALNTEAFF
15	TRBV7-9	TRBJ1-6	.	few	TGTGCCAGCAGTCCCGGGACTTCCCTTAATTCACCCCTCCACTTT	CASSPGTSLNSPLHF
12	TRBV20-1	TRBJ2-5	TRBD2	few	TGCAGTGGTCTAGCGGGAGGAGAGACCCAGTACTTC	CSGLAGGETQYF
12	TRBV28	TRBJ1-5	.	.	TGTGCCAGCCAATATAGCAATCAGCCCCAGCATTTT	CASQYSNQPQHF
16	TRBV3-1	TRBJ2-1	TRBD1	.	TGTGCCAGCAGCCACAGGACCGGGACAGGGACCAATGAGCAGTTCTTC	CASSHRTGTGTNEQFF